The entry below gives a single T cell receptor beta chain sequence along with its context. Here immunoSEQ multiplex PCR was the method, and the copy in TCRdb shows in-frame clones only, minus some. The sample holds about 89,000 clones; around 93% are singletons and the top ten take under 2.5%. The sample comes from a study of blood T cell repertoires in COVID-19. The CDR3 is 16 residues long. Germline CDR1 is SGHTA and CDR2 is FQGNSA. Unmatched junction bases numbered 10, after V lost 5 bases and J lost 6 bases. The specimen was peripheral blood. V and J are TRBV7-2 and TRBJ2-3; 11 bases agree with TRBD2. The receptor was isolated from a human donor with active COVID-19. The donor label of this sample is uncertain. The CDR3 DNA follows: TGTGCCAGCAGCCCTAGCGGGGGGCCTCCGGGGGATACGCAGTATTTT. It encodes CASSPSGGPPGDTQYF.